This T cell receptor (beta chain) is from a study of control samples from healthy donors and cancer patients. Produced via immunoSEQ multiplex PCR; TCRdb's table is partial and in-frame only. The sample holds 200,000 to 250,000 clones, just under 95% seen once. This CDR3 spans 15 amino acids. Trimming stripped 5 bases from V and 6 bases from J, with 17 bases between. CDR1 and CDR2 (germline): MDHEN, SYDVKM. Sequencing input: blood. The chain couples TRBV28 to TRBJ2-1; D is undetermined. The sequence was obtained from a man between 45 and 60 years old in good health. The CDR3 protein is CASSPASPLGNEQFF. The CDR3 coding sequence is TGTGCCAGCAGTCCTGCCTCCCCGTTGGGCAATGAGCAGTTCTTC.